These 5 T cell receptor beta chains came from one sample sequenced in a study of blood T cell repertoires in COVID-19. Profiling relied on immunoSEQ multiplex PCR, and the TCRdb table lists in-frame clones only, not all of them. The profile covers 120,000 or so clones, with roughly nine tenths appearing a single time and roughly 8% taken by the ten largest. Sequenced: peripheral blood. These TCRs come from an older man who had recovered from COVID-19.

The gene calls are TRBV27 and TRBJ2-1; 10 positions match TRBD1. The ends lost 2 bases at V and 2 bases at J; junction bases unmatched: 6. CDR1 MNHEY and CDR2 SMNVEV come from the germline V gene (reference sequence). This CDR3 is built from 17 residues. The CDR3 nucleotides read TGTGCCAGCAGTTTAAGGGGGACAGGGGCGGCCTACAATGAGCAGTTCTTC. Its translation: CASSLRGTGAAYNEQFF.

This clone came up once. The CDR3 DNA sequence: TGTGCCAGCAGTGACCGGGACAGGGGGAGCTACGAGCAGTACTTC. Translation: CASSDRDRGSYEQYF. This chain links TRBV6-1 with TRBJ2-7; TRBD1 matches at 11 bases. There are 15 residues in the CDR3. V gave up 3 bases and J gave up 3 bases; unmatched junction bases: 4. The germline gives CDR1 MNHNS, CDR2 SASEGT.

The table lists this clone with a few counts. The V call is TRBV15, the J call TRBJ2-7, with D perhaps matching TRBD1 (5 bases). Trimming shortened V by 1 base and J by 5 bases, and 12 bases separated the two germline ends. Germline CDR1 LNHNV, CDR2 YYDKDF (reference sequence). This CDR3 has 14 residues. CDR3 nucleotide sequence: TGTGCCACCAGCAGAGGGGGCGATGGCCACGAGCAGTACTTC. Translation gives CATSRGGDGHEQYF.

This clone was picked up one time. This chain connects TRBV9 to TRBJ1-6, with 8 bases matching TRBD1. Germline V lookup: CDR1 SGDLS, CDR2 YYNGEE. J lost 7 bases, V lost 4 bases, and 4 bases had no gene match. The CDR3 totals 14 residues. CDR3 sequence (DNA): TGTGCCAGCAGCCCGAGACAGGGGAATTCACCCCTCCACTTT. Its translation: CASSPRQGNSPLHF.

The chain employs TRBV7-7 and TRBJ2-5; 8 positions agree with TRBD1. The V and J ends lost 1 base and 5 bases, in that order; junction bases with no gene match: 6. The CDR3 contains 15 residues. Germline CDR1 is SSHAT and CDR2 is FNYEAQ (reference sequence). The CDR3 loop reads CASSLGQGILETQYF. The CDR3 nucleotides are TGTGCCAGCAGCTTAGGACAGGGGATTTTGGAGACCCAGTACTTC.